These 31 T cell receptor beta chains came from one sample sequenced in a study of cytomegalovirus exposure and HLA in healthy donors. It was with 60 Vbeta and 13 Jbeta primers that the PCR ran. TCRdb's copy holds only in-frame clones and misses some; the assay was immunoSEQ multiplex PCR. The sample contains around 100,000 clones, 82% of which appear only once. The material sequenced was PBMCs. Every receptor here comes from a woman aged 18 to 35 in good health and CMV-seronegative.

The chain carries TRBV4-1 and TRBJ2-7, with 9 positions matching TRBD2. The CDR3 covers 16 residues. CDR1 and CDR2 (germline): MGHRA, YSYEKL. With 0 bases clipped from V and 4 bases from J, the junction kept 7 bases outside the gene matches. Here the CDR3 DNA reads TGCGCCAGCAGCCAAGATAAGGCTAGCGGGGAATACGAGCAGTACGTC. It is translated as CASSQDKASGEYEQYV.

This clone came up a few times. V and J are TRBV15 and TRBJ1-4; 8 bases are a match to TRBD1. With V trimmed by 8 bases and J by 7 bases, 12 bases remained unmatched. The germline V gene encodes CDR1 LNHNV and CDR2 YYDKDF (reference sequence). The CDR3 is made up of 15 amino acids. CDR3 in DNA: TGTGCCACCGGACAGGGATTTTCAATCGGTGAAAAACTGTTTTTT. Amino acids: CATGQGFSIGEKLFF. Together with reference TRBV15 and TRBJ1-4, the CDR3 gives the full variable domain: DAMVIQNPRYQVTQFGKPVTLSCSQTLNHNVMYWYQQKSSQAPKLLFHYYDKDFNNEADTPDNFQSRRPNTSFCFLDIRSPGLGDTAMYLCATGQGFSIGEKLFFGSGTQLSVL.

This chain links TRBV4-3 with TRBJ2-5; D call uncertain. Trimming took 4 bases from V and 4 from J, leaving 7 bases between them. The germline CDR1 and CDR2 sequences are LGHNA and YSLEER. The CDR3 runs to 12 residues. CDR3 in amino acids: CASSRRGETQYF. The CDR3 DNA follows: TGCGCCAGCAGCCGTAGAGGAGAGACCCAGTACTTC.

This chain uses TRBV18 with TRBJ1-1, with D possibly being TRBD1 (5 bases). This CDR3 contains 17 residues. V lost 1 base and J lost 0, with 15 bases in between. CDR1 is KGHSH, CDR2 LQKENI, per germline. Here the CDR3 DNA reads TGTGCCAGCTCACCACTAGCGGGGGTTTCGATGAACACTGAAGCTTTCTTT. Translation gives CASSPLAGVSMNTEAFF.

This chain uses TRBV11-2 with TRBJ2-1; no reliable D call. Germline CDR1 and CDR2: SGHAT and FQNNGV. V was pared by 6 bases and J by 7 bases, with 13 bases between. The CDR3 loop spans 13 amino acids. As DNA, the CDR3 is TGTGCCAGCAGGACTCCACGCTGGAATGAGCAGTTCTTC. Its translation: CASRTPRWNEQFF.

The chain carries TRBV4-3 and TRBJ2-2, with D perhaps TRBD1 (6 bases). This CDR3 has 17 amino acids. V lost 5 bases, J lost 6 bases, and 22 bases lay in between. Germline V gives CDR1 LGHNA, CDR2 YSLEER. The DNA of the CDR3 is TGCGCCAGCAGCTCCCCCATACCCGGGACACAACCCGGGGAGCTGTTTTTT. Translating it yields CASSSPIPGTQPGELFF.

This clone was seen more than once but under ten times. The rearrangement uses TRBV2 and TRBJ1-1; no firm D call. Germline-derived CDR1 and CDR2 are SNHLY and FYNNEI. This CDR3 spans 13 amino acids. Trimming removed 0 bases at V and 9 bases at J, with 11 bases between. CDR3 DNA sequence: TGTGCCAGCAGTGAAGCGCTAAGTTTTCAAGCTTTCTTT. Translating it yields CASSEALSFQAFF.

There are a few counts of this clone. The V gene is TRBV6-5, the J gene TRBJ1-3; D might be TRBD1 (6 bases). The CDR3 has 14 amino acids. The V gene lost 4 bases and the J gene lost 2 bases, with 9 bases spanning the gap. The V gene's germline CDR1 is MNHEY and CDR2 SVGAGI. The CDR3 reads CASSSTGTGNTIYF. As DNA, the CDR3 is TGTGCCAGCAGTTCTACAGGGACTGGAAACACCATATATTTT.

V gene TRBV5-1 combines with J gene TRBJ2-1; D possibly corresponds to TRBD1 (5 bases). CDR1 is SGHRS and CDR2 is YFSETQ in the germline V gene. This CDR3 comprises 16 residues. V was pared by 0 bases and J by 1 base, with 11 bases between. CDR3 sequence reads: CASSLVAGWSYNEQFF. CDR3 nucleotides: TGCGCCAGCAGCTTGGTAGCAGGGTGGTCCTACAATGAGCAGTTCTTC.

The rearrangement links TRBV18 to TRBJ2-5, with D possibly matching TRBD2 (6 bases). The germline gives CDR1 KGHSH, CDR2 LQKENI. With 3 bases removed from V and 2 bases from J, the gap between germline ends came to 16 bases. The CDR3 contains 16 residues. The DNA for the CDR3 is TGTGCCAGCTCACCGAAAGCCGGGAGTCCGCAAGAGACCCAGTACTTC. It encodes CASSPKAGSPQETQYF.

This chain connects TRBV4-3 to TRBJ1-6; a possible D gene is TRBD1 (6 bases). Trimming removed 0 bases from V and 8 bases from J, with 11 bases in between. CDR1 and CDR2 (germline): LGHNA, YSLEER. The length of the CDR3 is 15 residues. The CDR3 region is CASSQDRGADSPLHF. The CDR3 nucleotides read TGCGCCAGCAGCCAAGATCGGGGGGCGGATTCACCCCTCCACTTT.

CDR3 amino acids: CASSEIAGGAYNEQFF. The CDR3 bases are TGTGCCAGCAGCGAAATAGCGGGAGGGGCCTACAATGAGCAGTTCTTC. The chain joins TRBV7-9 to TRBJ2-1; TRBD2 agrees at 11 bases. CDR3 size: 16 residues. Losses at the gene ends were 5 bases for V and 2 bases for J; bases not matched to a gene: 5. CDR1 is SEHNR and CDR2 is FQNEAQ in the germline V gene (reference sequence).

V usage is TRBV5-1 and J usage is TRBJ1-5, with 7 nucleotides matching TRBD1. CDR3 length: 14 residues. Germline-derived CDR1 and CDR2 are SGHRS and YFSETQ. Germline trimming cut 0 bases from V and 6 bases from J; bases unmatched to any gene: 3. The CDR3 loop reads CASSLDRGSQPQHF. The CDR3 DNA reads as TGCGCCAGCAGCTTGGACAGGGGAAGTCAGCCCCAGCATTTT.

DNA for the CDR3: TGTGCCAGCAGTTGGGCCCCGGTGGCCTACGAGCAGTACTTC. Translated: CASSWAPVAYEQYF. The V and J genes are TRBV6-5 and TRBJ2-7; D unclear. The CDR3 length is 14 residues. Trimming removed 4 bases from V and 2 bases from J, with 12 bases in between. Germline CDR1 is MNHEY and CDR2 is SVGAGI.

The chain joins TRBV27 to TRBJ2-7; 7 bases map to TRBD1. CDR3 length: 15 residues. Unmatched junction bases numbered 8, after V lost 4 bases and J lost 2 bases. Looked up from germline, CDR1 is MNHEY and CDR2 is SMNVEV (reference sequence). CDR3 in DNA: TGTGCCAGCAGTTCTAATCGGGACAGAGCCTACGAGCAGTACTTC. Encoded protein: CASSSNRDRAYEQYF.

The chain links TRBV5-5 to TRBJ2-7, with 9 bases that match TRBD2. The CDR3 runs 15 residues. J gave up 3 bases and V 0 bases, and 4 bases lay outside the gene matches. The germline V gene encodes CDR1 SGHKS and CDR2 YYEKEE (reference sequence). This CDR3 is CASSLAAGGGYEQYV. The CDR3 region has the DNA TGTGCCAGCAGCTTGGCAGCGGGGGGTGGCTACGAGCAGTACGTC.

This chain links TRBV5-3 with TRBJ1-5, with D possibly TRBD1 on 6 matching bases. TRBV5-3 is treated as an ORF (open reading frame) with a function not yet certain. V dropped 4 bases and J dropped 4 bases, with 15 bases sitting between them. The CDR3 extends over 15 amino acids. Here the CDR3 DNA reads TGTGCCAGAAGCCTCCGACAGGCTTCGAATCAGCCCCAGCATTTT. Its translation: CARSLRQASNQPQHF.

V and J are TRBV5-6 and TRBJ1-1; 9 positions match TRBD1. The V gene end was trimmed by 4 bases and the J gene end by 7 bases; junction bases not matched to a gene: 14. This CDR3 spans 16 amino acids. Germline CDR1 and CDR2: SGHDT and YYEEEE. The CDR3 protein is CASSQDRGAPTFEAFF. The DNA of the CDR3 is TGTGCCAGCAGCCAGGACAGGGGCGCCCCTACCTTTGAAGCTTTCTTT.

Here the CDR3 DNA reads TGTGCCAGCGGAGACAGCCGCTACACCTTC. This gives the protein CASGDSRYTF. The V and J genes are TRBV28 and TRBJ1-2; TRBD1 is a possible D gene (5 bases). V dropped 8 bases and J dropped 9 bases, with 10 bases sitting between them. This CDR3 is built from 10 residues. CDR1 and CDR2 from the germline V gene are MDHEN and SYDVKM.

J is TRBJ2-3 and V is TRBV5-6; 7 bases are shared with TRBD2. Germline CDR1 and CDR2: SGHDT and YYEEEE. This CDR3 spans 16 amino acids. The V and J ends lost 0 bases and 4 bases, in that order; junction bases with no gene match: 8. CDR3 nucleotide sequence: TGTGCCAGCAGCTTGGGCGGGGGAAACGGCGCAGATACGCAGTATTTT. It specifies CASSLGGGNGADTQYF.

The CDR3 loop reads CASSFAPETGYGYTF. The CDR3 coding sequence is TGTGCCAGCAGTTTTGCTCCGGAGACGGGATATGGCTACACCTTC. The chain combines TRBV27 with TRBJ1-2; D gene unclear. The CDR3 contains 15 residues. V was pared by 3 bases and J by 5 bases, with 16 bases between. Germline-derived CDR1 and CDR2 are MNHEY and SMNVEV (reference sequence).

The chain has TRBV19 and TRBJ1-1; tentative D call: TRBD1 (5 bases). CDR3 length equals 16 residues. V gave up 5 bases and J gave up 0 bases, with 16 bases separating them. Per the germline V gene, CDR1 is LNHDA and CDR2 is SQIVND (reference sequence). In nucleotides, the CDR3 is TGTGCCAGTAGTGCTTCCGACAGTATCATGAACACTGAAGCTTTCTTT. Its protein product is CASSASDSIMNTEAFF.

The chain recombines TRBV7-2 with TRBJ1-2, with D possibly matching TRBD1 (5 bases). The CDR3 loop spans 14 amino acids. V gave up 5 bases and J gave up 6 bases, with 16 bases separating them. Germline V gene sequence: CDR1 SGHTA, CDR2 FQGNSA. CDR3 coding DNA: TGTGCCAGCAGCCCCCCCCCGGGACTAGATGGCTACACCTTC. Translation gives CASSPPPGLDGYTF.

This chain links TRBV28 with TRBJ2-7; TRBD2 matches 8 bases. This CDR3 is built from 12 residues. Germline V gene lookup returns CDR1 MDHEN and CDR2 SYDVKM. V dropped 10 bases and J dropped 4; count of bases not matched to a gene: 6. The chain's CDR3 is CATSGGYYEQYV. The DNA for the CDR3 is TGTGCCACCTCGGGAGGGTATTACGAGCAGTACGTC.

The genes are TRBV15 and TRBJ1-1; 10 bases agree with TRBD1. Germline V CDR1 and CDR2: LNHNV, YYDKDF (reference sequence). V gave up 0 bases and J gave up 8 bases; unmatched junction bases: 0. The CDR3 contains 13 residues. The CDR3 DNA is TGTGCCACCAGCAGAGAGACAGGGGGCGAAGCTTTCTTT. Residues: CATSRETGGEAFF.

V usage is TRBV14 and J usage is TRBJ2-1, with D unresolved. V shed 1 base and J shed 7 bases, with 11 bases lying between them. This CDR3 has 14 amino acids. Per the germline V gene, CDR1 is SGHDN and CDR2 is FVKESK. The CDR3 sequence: CASSQVRLRNEQFF. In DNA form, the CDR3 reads TGTGCCAGCAGCCAAGTGCGGCTAAGGAATGAGCAGTTCTTC.

The DNA of the CDR3 is TGTGCCAGTAGTGGCCGGACAGTAGGATATCAGCCCCAGCATTTT. Amino acid sequence: CASSGRTVGYQPQHF. The gene calls are TRBV19 and TRBJ1-5; possible D gene TRBD1, 6 bases. Deletions cut 5 bases from V and 5 bases from J, with 16 bases between. Per germline, CDR1 LNHDA and CDR2 SQIVND (reference sequence). This CDR3 comprises 15 residues.

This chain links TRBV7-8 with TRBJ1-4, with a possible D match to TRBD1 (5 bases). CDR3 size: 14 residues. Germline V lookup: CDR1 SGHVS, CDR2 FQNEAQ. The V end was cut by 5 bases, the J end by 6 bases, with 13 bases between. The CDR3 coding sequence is TGTGCCAGCAGCCTCCTGGGGGAGGATGAAAAACTGTTTTTT. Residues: CASSLLGEDEKLFF. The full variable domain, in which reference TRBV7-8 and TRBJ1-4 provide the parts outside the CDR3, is GAGVSQSPRYKVAKRGQDVALRCDPISGHVSLFWYQQALGQGPEFLTYFQNEAQLDKSGLPSDRFFAERPEGSVSTLKIQRTQQEDSAVYLCASSLLGEDEKLFFGSGTQLSVL.

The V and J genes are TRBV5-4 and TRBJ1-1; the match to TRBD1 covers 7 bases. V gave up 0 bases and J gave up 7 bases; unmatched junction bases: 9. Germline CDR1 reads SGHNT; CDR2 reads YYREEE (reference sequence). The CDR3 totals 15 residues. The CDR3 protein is CASSLVGQSVHEAFF. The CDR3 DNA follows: TGTGCCAGCAGCTTGGTGGGACAGTCCGTGCATGAAGCTTTCTTT.

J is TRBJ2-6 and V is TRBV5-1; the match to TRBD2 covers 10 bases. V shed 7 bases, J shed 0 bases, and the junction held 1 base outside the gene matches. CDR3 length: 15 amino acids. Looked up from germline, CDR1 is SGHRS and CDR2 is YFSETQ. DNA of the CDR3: TGCGCCAGCGCTAGCGGGAGCTCTGGGGCCAACGTCCTGACTTTC. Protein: CASASGSSGANVLTF. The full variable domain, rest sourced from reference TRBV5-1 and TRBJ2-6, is KAGVTQTPRYLIKTRGQQVTLSCSPISGHRSVSWYQQTPGQGLQFLFEYFSETQRNKGNFPGRFSGRQFSNSRSEMNVSTLELGDSALYLCASASGSSGANVLTFGAGSRLTVL.

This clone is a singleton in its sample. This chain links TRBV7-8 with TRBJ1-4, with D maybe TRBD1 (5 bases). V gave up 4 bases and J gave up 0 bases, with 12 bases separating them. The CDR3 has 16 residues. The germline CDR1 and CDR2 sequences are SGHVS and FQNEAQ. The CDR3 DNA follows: TGTGCCAGCAGCTCCCGGACATTTGCAACTAATGAAAAACTGTTTTTT. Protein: CASSSRTFATNEKLFF.